This TCR beta chain was retrieved from a study of beta chain features in type 1 diabetes. Study background: What patients shared with healthy donors was a similar profile of age, gender and cell yields. Overall study findings and caveats: For Type 1 diabetes patients, all four CD4+ subsets carried TCRB CDR3s that were moderately but significantly shorter. Any PCR bias toward short templates would affect both groups alike. Using cDNA template may skew counts toward highly expressing activated cells. Whether HLA type influences TCRB rearrangement remained unresolved here.

Details on this clone: Its antigen is undetermined.

V lost 9 bases, J lost 0 bases, and 11 bases lay in between. Germline V gives CDR1 LNHDA, CDR2 SQIVND (reference sequence). CDR3 size: 13 residues. Reverse transcription of all isolated RNA meant that expressed TCRB transcripts were sequenced. Assay: immunoSEQ multiplex PCR; the TCRdb copy retains only in-frame clones and omits some. The sample yields about 650,000 clones, around 12% seen once. Material: naive CD4+ T cells from blood. The chain links TRBV19 to TRBJ1-1; D is ambiguous. This clonotype was obtained from a man aged 30-40 years with type 1 diabetes. CDR3 in DNA: TGTGCCAGCCTCACACTAATGAACACTGAAGCTTTCTTT. This translates into CASLTLMNTEAFF.